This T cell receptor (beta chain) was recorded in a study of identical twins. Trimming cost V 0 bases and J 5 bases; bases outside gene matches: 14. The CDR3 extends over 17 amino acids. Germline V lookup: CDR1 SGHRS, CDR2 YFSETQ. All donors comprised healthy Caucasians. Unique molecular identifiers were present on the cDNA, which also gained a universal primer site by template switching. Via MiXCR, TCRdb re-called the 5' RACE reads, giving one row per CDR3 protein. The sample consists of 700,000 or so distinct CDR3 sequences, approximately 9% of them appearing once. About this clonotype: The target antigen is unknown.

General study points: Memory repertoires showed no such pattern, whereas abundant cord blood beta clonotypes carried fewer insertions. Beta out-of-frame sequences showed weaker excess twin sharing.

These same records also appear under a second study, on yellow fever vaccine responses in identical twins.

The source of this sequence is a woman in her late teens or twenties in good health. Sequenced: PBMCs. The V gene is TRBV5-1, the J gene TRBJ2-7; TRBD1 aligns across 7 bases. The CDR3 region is CASSLDKDRPQADEQYF. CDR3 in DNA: TGCGCCAGCAGCTTGGATAAGGACAGGCCCCAGGCGGACGAGCAGTACTTC.